The 8 T cell receptor beta chains presented below share a single source sample, sequenced in a study of Ad26.COV2.S vaccination and SARS-CoV-2 variants. Libraries were prepared by immunoSEQ multiplex PCR; TCRdb keeps only in-frame clonotypes and omits some of them. The table records roughly 350,000 clones, around nine tenths of them present only once. Treatment reported: 15 to 20 received Ad26.COV2.S at low or high dose, single or two shots; roughly five received placebo; per-sample allocation not given. After the first vaccine or placebo injection, samples were drawn on day 63. The sequenced sample was peripheral blood, obtained in a trial of Ad26.COV2.S vaccine versus placebo. The receptors originated from a person between 18 and 65 years old who received the Ad26.COV2.S COVID-19 vaccine or a placebo.

The CDR3 DNA reads TGTGCCAGCAGGCTCCAACTGCTGCGACAGCCCCAGCATTTT. Protein product: CASRLQLLRQPQHF. The chain has TRBV28 and TRBJ1-5; D remains unclear. The germline V gene has CDR1 MDHEN and CDR2 SYDVKM. V was clipped by 6 bases and J by 7 bases, with 16 bases between them. CDR3 length: 14 amino acids.

DNA for the CDR3: TGTGCCAGCAGCCAAGGGCTAGCGGCTACCTACGAGCAGTACTTC. Amino acid sequence: CASSQGLAATYEQYF. V usage is TRBV3-1 (or the pseudogene TRBV3-2) and J usage is TRBJ2-7; TRBD2 agrees at 7 bases. The CDR3 runs to 15 residues. Germline V CDR1 and CDR2: LGHDT, YNNKEL (reference sequence). V lost 1 base to trimming and J lost 2 bases; unmatched junction nucleotides: 5.

The V and J genes are TRBV28 and TRBJ1-3, with a possible D match to TRBD1 (5 bases). The CDR3 has 17 residues. V lost 1 base and J lost 0, with 13 bases in between. Germline lookup yields CDR1 MDHEN and CDR2 SYDVKM. Here the CDR3 reads CASSLLSGLSSGNTIYF. The CDR3 DNA sequence: TGTGCCAGCAGTTTATTGTCAGGGCTATCCTCTGGAAACACCATATATTTT.

The chain joins TRBV19 to TRBJ1-4; D is uncertain. Trimming left V 7 bases short and J 8 bases short, with 23 bases between. The CDR3 is 16 amino acids. The germline CDR1 and CDR2 sequences are LNHDA and SQIVND (reference sequence). The CDR3 spells CASTPKRTQDREKLFF. The CDR3 DNA reads as TGTGCCAGTACTCCAAAACGTACACAAGACCGGGAAAAACTGTTTTTT.

This clone is a singleton in its sample. The chain links TRBV3-1 (or the pseudogene TRBV3-2) to TRBJ1-2, with D possibly TRBD1 on 6 matching bases. The CDR3 extends over 13 amino acids. Germline CDR1 LGHDT, CDR2 YNNKEL (reference sequence). V shed 5 bases and J shed 5 bases, with 12 bases lying between them. The CDR3 coding sequence is TGTGCCAGCAGCATAGGGACATTTTATGGCTACACCTTC. Translated, it gives CASSIGTFYGYTF.

The chain has TRBV6-5 and TRBJ1-2, with 7 bases fitting TRBD1. CDR1 and CDR2 (germline): MNHEY, SVGAGI. Trimming at V came to 6 bases and at J to 3 bases, leaving 4 bases not matched to a gene. The CDR3 runs 13 residues. CDR3 region: CASSSDRDYGYTF. The CDR3 DNA sequence: TGTGCCAGCAGCTCCGACAGGGACTATGGCTACACCTTC.

This clone was seen just once. The rearrangement links TRBV20-1 to TRBJ2-1; D gene uncertain. The V gene's germline CDR1 is DFQATT and CDR2 SNEGSKA (reference sequence). The CDR3 runs 11 residues. Trimming left V 7 bases short and J 7 bases short, with 11 bases between. CDR3 sequence (DNA): TGCAGTGGGGCCTATGGGAATGAGCAGTTCTTC. It translates to CSGAYGNEQFF.

V is TRBV24-1 and J is TRBJ2-7; weak D call: TRBD1 (5 bases). The CDR3 is made up of 14 amino acids. The V end lost 2 bases, the J end lost 2 bases, and 9 bases lay between the germline ends. Germline V lookup: CDR1 KGHDR, CDR2 SFDVKD. The CDR3, as DNA: TGTGCCACCAGTGATTCAACAGGACCCTACGAGCAGTACTTC. Its protein is CATSDSTGPYEQYF.